This record covers a single T cell receptor (beta chain). Trimming left V 6 bases short and J 7 bases short, with 10 bases between. The germline gives CDR1 LGHDT, CDR2 YNNKEL (reference sequence). The CDR3 sequence is 12 residues long. This sample is drawn from a study of blood T cell repertoires in COVID-19. Living in 24 US areas, the participants were between about 18 and 100 years of age. Authors' methods: Amplifying reference gene primers gave estimates of nucleated cell counts. Data came from immunoSEQ multiplex PCR; TCRdb stores just in-frame clones and leaves some out. V and J calls and clone size are copied from that table; D and trimming were computed from the DNA. The data contain some 140,000 clones, around 84% of them singletons.

The clonotype originates from a man aged 40-55 years with acute COVID-19. The rearrangement links TRBV3-1 (or the pseudogene TRBV3-2) to TRBJ2-1; D unresolved. Sample: PBMCs or T cells enriched from blood (not recorded which). CDR3 loop: CASSPTGNEQFF. For the CDR3, the DNA is TGTGCCAGCAGTCCTACGGGTAATGAGCAGTTCTTC.